A selection of T cell receptor beta chains follows, all from one sample in a study of spatial heterogeneity in lung cancer. Each CDR3 protein gets one entry after TCRdb re-called the 5' RACE reads with MiXCR. The data contain some 11,000 distinct CDR3 sequences, roughly a quarter of them seen just once; the ten biggest clones take up 30% to 40%. This specimen was PBMCs, taken at surgery. The receptors here all came from a female donor with early-stage non-small cell lung cancer. Both conserved end residues are trimmed from each CDR3.

v_call | cdr3_aa
TRBV7-2 | ASTPPGLNTGELF
TRBV5-1 | ASSPGLAGSTYNEQF
TRBV25-1 | ASSGLGAGDTGELF
TRBV18 | ASSPRTGDATEAF
TRBV27 | ASSDQSYEQY
TRBV20-1 | SAKDRGEVNEQF
TRBV7-6 | ASRGGDSSSGNTIY
TRBV29-1 | SAPDSAAYGYT
TRBV19 | ASSPGDRSNYGYT
TRBV18 | ASSPGTPYEQY
TRBV12-5 | AVMAGQGTDTQY
TRBV12-5 | ASGLLLADSRGNEQF
TRBV7-2 | ASSSGDPGGETQY
TRBV5-4 | ASNSGGGETQY
TRBV19 | ASQDRGLNEQF
TRBV7-2 | ASSLQLSTDTQY
TRBV21-1 | ASSQGGNQPQH
TRBV3-1 | ASSQADRVTGELF
TRBV3-1 | ASSQKGIEQY
TRBV18 | ASSPIIDGQGRETQY
TRBV6-5 | ASSYSGRDPH
TRBV6-5 | ASSYSKYIPTGNSPLH
TRBV7-8 | ASRAGRWAGGRSTDTQY
TRBV12-3/TRBV12-4 | ASSHQRWTLGNTEAF
TRBV30 | AWNPRGQETQY
TRBV12-3/TRBV12-4 | ASSPDGSYGYT
TRBV6-1 | ASSRDSGRETQY
TRBV5-4 | ASSSAVAGSTDTQY
TRBV7-2 | ASSLVTGGGISTDEQF
TRBV29-1 | SVARGTNEKLF
TRBV20-1 | SAKQETQY
TRBV6-4 | ASSERGRGRSPVNEQF
TRBV10-3 | AIGTWGGRDDNEQF
TRBV7-9 | ASSLTQGVRGNTIY
TRBV20-1 | SARDVGFYEQY
TRBV4-2 | ASSQSPSLSSYNEQF
TRBV28 | AGGRDYGYT
TRBV7-2 | ASSLASGLAGGAYEQY
TRBV5-5 | ASSLLREQF
TRBV28 | ASSSPTGDEQF
TRBV15 | ATSRDQGFQEKLF
TRBV6-2/TRBV6-3 | ASSQRSGPREQF
TRBV3-1 | ASSESDISFPLH